This T cell receptor beta chain was identified in a study of T-cell reconstitution after alpha-beta-depleted transplantation in children. Notes on the study in general: Once a year had passed after transplant, T-cell counts and diversity came mostly from newly produced T cells. At around two months after transplant, the alpha-beta T cells were reportedly derived from several hundred expanded clones that came from non-depleted graft cells.

This clonotype turned up a few times. Its antigen is unknown. Unique molecular identifiers were incorporated during preparation of the TCRbeta library. TCRdb reprocessed the PCR reads via MiXCR and lists one record per CDR3 protein. The top ten hold 2% to 2.5% of the sample, which has about 490,000 distinct CDR3 sequences, roughly a tenth seen once. The TCR originated in a child aged 2 to 15 with inherited bone marrow failure, due to receive a stem cell transplant. The sequenced sample was PBMCs, obtained before TCRalphabeta/CD19-depleted stem cell transplant.

CDR3 amino acids: CASSFNPSGNTIYF. As DNA, the CDR3 is TGTGCCAGCAGTTTTAACCCGTCTGGAAACACCATATATTTT. The V call is TRBV28, the J call TRBJ1-3; D remains ambiguous. V was cut by 3 bases and J by 1 base, with 7 bases left in between. The length of the CDR3 is 14 residues. From germline, CDR1 is MDHEN and CDR2 SYDVKM.